This T cell receptor (beta chain) was sequenced during a study of cytomegalovirus exposure and HLA in healthy donors. Overall study findings and caveats: Association with HLA alleles at 0.05 false discovery rate was found for 15,000 or so TCR beta sequences in a later analysis. Later on, an analysis showed TCR association rates differing by HLA locus, with DRB1 the most and HLA-C the fewest. Some TCR beta chains (around 180 of them) were listed as cytomegalovirus-associated.

This PCR relied on a set of 60 Vbeta primers and 13 Jbeta primers. Measured with immunoSEQ multiplex PCR; TCRdb has only the in-frame clones, and not every one. This table has around 130,000 clones, around 66% appearing once. This clone showed up just a few times. Antigen unknown. The sample has other DNA sequences that encode this CDR3 too. Germline CDR1 reads MDHEN; CDR2 reads SYDVKM. V lost 6 bases and J lost 6; bases outside the gene matches: 6. CDR3 length: 14 residues. The origin of this receptor is a woman in her 40s in good health and CMV-seropositive. Sequenced material: PBMCs. The V and J genes are TRBV28 and TRBJ1-5; the match to TRBD1 covers 9 bases. The CDR3 coding sequence is TGTGCCAGCAGCACGGGACAGGGCGGTCAGCCCCAGCATTTT. Protein: CASSTGQGGQPQHF.